This T cell receptor (beta chain) was recorded in a study of beta chain features in type 1 diabetes. Study-wide results and caveats: In every one of the four CD4+ subsets, TCRB CDR3s were moderately but significantly shorter in Type 1 diabetes patients.

Since all of the isolated RNA was reverse transcribed, expressed TCRB transcripts were what got sequenced. Average reads for naive, central memory and regulatory T cell samples were roughly 3.5 million. Clones were read by immunoSEQ multiplex PCR, and TCRdb kept only the in-frame ones, dropping some. The data show tens of thousands of clones, under 60% seen once. Per the germline V gene, CDR1 is MDHEN and CDR2 is SYDVKM. The V and J ends lost 5 bases and 4 bases, in that order; junction bases with no gene match: 5. The CDR3 is 14 amino acids. For this clone: Its antigen is undetermined.

Sequencing input: Tregs from blood. The chain couples TRBV28 to TRBJ1-2, with 9 bases fitting TRBD1. This receptor was obtained from a woman aged 35 to 49 with type 1 diabetes. The CDR3 loop is CASSKDRGAYGYTF. The CDR3 bases are TGTGCCAGCAGTAAAGACAGGGGGGCCTATGGCTACACCTTC.